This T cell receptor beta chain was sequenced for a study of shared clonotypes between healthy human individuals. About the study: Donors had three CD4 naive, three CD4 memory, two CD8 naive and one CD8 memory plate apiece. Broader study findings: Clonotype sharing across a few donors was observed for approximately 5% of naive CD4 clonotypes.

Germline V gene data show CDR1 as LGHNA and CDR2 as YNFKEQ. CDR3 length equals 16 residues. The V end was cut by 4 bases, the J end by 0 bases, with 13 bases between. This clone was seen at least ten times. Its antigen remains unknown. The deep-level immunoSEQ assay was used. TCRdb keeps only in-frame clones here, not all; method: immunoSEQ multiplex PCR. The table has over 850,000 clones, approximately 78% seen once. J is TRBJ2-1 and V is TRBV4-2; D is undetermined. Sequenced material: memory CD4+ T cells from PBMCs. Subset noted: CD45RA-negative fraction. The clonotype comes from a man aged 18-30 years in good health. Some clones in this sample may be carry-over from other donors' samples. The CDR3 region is CASSPGRISSYNEQFF. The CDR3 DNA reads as TGTGCCAGCAGCCCCGGGCGCATAAGCTCCTACAATGAGCAGTTCTTC.